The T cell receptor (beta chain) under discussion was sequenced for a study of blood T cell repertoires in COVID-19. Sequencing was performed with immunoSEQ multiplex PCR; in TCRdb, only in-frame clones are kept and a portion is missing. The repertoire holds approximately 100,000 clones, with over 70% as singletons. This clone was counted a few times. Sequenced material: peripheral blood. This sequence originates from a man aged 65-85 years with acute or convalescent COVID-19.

Written as DNA, the CDR3 is TGCAGTGCCAGTTCGACTAGCGGGAGAAATCAAGAGACCCAGTACTTC. Translating gives CSASSTSGRNQETQYF. This chain connects TRBV20-1 to TRBJ2-5, with TRBD2 identical over 12 bases. Germline V lookup: CDR1 DFQATT, CDR2 SNEGSKA (reference sequence). This CDR3 has 16 amino acids. With V trimmed by 6 bases and J by 2 bases, 10 bases remained unmatched.